The 32 T cell receptor beta chains below come from one sample, sequenced in a study of T-cell reconstitution after alpha-beta-depleted transplantation in children. Unique molecular identifiers were incorporated into the prepared TCRbeta library. MiXCR was run by TCRdb on the PCR reads, yielding one entry per CDR3 protein. Among hundreds of thousands of distinct CDR3 sequences listed, approximately 22% were seen once. The source material was PBMCs, mostly from graft donor cells, sampled 360 days after TCRalphabeta/CD19-depleted stem cell transplant. These receptors were taken from a boy younger than two who had a stem cell transplant for acute myeloid leukemia, so the T cells may come from the graft donor.

Ten or more counts support this clonotype. DNA for the CDR3: TGTGCCTGGAGTGTACTCGACAGGGCATACGAGCAGTACTTC. Translating gives CAWSVLDRAYEQYF. The chain has TRBV30 and TRBJ2-7; the match to TRBD1 covers 7 bases. V shed 0 bases and J 4 bases; nucleotides not matched to a gene: 6. CDR1 is GTSNPN and CDR2 is SVGIG in the germline V gene (reference sequence). The CDR3 covers 14 residues.

This clonotype was seen many times. V and J are TRBV20-1 and TRBJ2-5, with TRBD2 matching over 11 bases. CDR1 is DFQATT and CDR2 is SNEGSKA in the germline V gene (reference sequence). J gave up 3 bases and V 3 bases, and 3 bases lay outside the gene matches. The CDR3 is 14 amino acids. The CDR3 loop is CSASRLAGKETQYF. DNA for the CDR3: TGCAGTGCTAGCCGACTAGCGGGGAAAGAGACCCAGTACTTC.

Turning to this clonotype: It may be a read error: a sequence one base away is much more abundant. The V call is TRBV28, the J call TRBJ2-7, with a possible D match to TRBD1 (6 bases). The length of the CDR3 is 16 residues. V lost 5 bases to trimming and J lost 6 bases, with 23 bases between them. Germline values: CDR1 MDHEN, CDR2 SYDVKM. CDR3 loop: CASSASRGQLGGEQYF. The CDR3 region has the DNA TGTGCCAGCAGTGCAAGCCGCGGGCAATTAGGGGGCGAGCAGTACTTC.

This chain links TRBV11-1 with TRBJ2-3, with D perhaps TRBD1 (6 bases). The V end lost 4 bases, the J end lost 0 bases, and 20 bases lay between the germline ends. The CDR3 totals 18 residues. Per germline, CDR1 SGHAT and CDR2 FQDESV (reference sequence). CDR3 sequence reads: CASSSPLEQGTSTDTQYF. In nucleotides, the CDR3 is TGTGCCAGCAGCTCTCCCCTAGAACAGGGAACTAGCACAGATACGCAGTATTTT.

This clonotype was detected once. The chain has TRBV6-1 and TRBJ1-5; the D gene is possibly TRBD1 (5 bases). The CDR3 is 18 residues long. Trimming removed 6 bases at V and 0 bases at J, with 21 bases between. Germline values: CDR1 MNHNS, CDR2 SASEGT. The CDR3 coding sequence is TGTGCCAGCAGGCCTATGGGCAGGGACGGAAATAGCAATCAGCCCCAGCATTTT. Protein: CASRPMGRDGNSNQPQHF.

There are a few counts of this clonotype. The chain combines TRBV24-1 with TRBJ2-1; a weak D match, TRBD1 (6 bases). V lost 10 bases and J 3 bases, leaving 12 bases between the germline ends. Per the germline V gene, CDR1 is KGHDR and CDR2 is SFDVKD. This CDR3 has 13 amino acids. CDR3 bases: TGTGCCACGTCGGACAGTGTCTACAATGAGCAGTTCTTC. Encoded protein: CATSDSVYNEQFF.

This chain joins TRBV7-8 and TRBJ1-2; no clear D gene. The germline V gene has CDR1 SGHVS and CDR2 FQNEAQ. The CDR3 totals 12 residues. Trimming left V 3 bases short and J 6 bases short, with 8 bases between. The CDR3 nucleotides read TGTGCCAGCAGCTTCCTGGGGAATGGCTACACCTTC. Translation gives CASSFLGNGYTF.

The rearrangement joins TRBV6-1 to TRBJ2-1, with TRBD2 identical over 15 bases. The length of the CDR3 is 18 residues. Unmatched junction bases numbered 5, after V lost 5 bases and J lost 0 bases. Germline V CDR1 and CDR2: MNHNS, SASEGT. The DNA of the CDR3 is TGTGCCAGCAGTCCCGGGACTAGCGGGGGGATCTCCTACAATGAGCAGTTCTTC. Its protein is CASSPGTSGGISYNEQFF.

In its sample, this clonotype was seen once. The chain combines TRBV4-3 with TRBJ2-1, with TRBD2 matching 9 bases. There are 16 residues in the CDR3. The trim removed 0 bases at V and 6 bases at J, leaving 6 bases unmatched. CDR1 and CDR2 (germline): LGHNA, YSLEER. CDR3 sequence reads: CASSQESSGGFNEQFF. CDR3 nucleotide sequence: TGCGCCAGCAGCCAAGAGTCGAGCGGGGGGTTCAATGAGCAGTTCTTC.

This clonotype was counted at least ten times. The chain employs TRBV20-1 and TRBJ1-5, with D tentatively TRBD1 (6 bases). The CDR3 is 14 amino acids. Trimming cost V 3 bases and J 4 bases, with 13 bases left between them. In germline, CDR1 is DFQATT, CDR2 SNEGSKA (reference sequence). In nucleotides, the CDR3 is TGCAGTGCTAGCCGGACAGCTCCAAATCAGCCCCAGCATTTT. This codes for CSASRTAPNQPQHF.

This clonotype turned up a few times. The rearrangement uses TRBV28 and TRBJ2-7, with 7 nucleotides matching TRBD2. The CDR3 covers 15 residues. J gave up 2 bases and V 5 bases, and 9 bases lay outside the gene matches. Germline V lookup: CDR1 MDHEN, CDR2 SYDVKM. CDR3 DNA sequence: TGTGCCAGCAGTCCAAGCGGGGCGATCGCCTACGAGCAGTACGTC. Its translation: CASSPSGAIAYEQYV.

The chain has TRBV28 and TRBJ2-7; D uncertain. From germline, CDR1 is MDHEN and CDR2 SYDVKM. The CDR3 is 13 amino acids. The V end lost 6 bases, the J end lost 0 bases, and 9 bases lay between the germline ends. CDR3 bases: TGTGCCAGCAGCCCCCTAAGCTCCTACGAGCAGTACGTC. Protein sequence: CASSPLSSYEQYV.

This clonotype has only a few counts. The chain employs TRBV20-1 and TRBJ1-3, with D perhaps matching TRBD1 (5 bases). V was cut by 0 bases and J by 2 bases, with 8 bases left in between. The germline gives CDR1 DFQATT, CDR2 SNEGSKA (reference sequence). The CDR3 has 14 residues. CDR3 in amino acids: CSAREGTAGNTIYF. The CDR3 DNA reads as TGCAGTGCTAGAGAAGGGACGGCTGGAAACACCATATATTTT.

The chain uses TRBV7-9 and TRBJ2-4; 8 bases match TRBD2. This CDR3 spans 15 amino acids. With 5 bases clipped from V and 1 base from J, the junction kept 4 bases outside the gene matches. Germline V gives CDR1 SEHNR, CDR2 FQNEAQ (reference sequence). The CDR3 reads CASSRGGGAKNIQYF. The DNA of the CDR3 is TGTGCCAGCAGCCGGGGGGGCGGTGCCAAAAACATTCAGTACTTC. Filled out from reference TRBV7-9 and TRBJ2-4, the complete variable domain reads DTGVSQNPRHKITKRGQNVTFRCDPISEHNRLYWYRQTLGQGPEFLTYFQNEAQLEKSRLLSDRFSAERPKGSFSTLEIQRTEQGDSAMYLCASSRGGGAKNIQYFGAGTRLSVL.

The chain carries TRBV20-1 and TRBJ1-6; no definite D call. The length of the CDR3 is 13 residues. V shed 3 bases and J shed 11 bases, with 14 bases lying between them. Germline CDR1 reads DFQATT; CDR2 reads SNEGSKA (reference sequence). This CDR3 reads CSASTGVGAPLHF. DNA for the CDR3: TGCAGTGCTAGTACCGGGGTAGGCGCACCCCTCCACTTT.

This clonotype came up a few times. The chain has TRBV20-1 and TRBJ2-4; TRBD2 matches 7 bases. The germline gives CDR1 DFQATT, CDR2 SNEGSKA (reference sequence). V was pared by 1 base and J by 6 bases, with 6 bases of the junction left unmatched. This CDR3 region has 14 residues. The CDR3 sequence: CSARAGGGANIQYF. The CDR3 nucleotides are TGCAGTGCTAGAGCGGGCGGGGGAGCAAACATTCAGTACTTC.

This clonotype occurred many times. V is TRBV29-1 and J is TRBJ2-7, with 11 positions matching TRBD2. This CDR3 comprises 16 residues. With V trimmed by 2 bases and J by 0 bases, 6 bases remained unmatched. Germline V gene data show CDR1 as SQVTM and CDR2 as ANQGSEA. The CDR3 DNA follows: TGCAGCGTTGAACTAGCGGGGGGCCATCCCTCCTACGAGCAGTACTTC. This encodes CSVELAGGHPSYEQYF.

This clonotype has just a few counts. Relative to the germline gene, one junction end is altered; a read error may explain this. The rearrangement links TRBV6-1 to TRBJ2-7, with TRBD1 identical over 9 bases. This CDR3 has 18 amino acids. CDR1 and CDR2 (germline): MNHNS, SASEGT. In DNA, the CDR3 is TGTGCCAGCAGTCAAACAACCTCCGGGACAGGGATATACTACGAACAGTACTTC. It yields the protein CASSQTTSGTGIYYEQYF.

This clonotype appeared many times. The chain uses TRBV20-1 and TRBJ2-3; a possible D gene is TRBD1 (7 bases). CDR3 length: 15 amino acids. The germline CDR1 and CDR2 sequences are DFQATT and SNEGSKA (reference sequence). Between the trimmed V and J ends, which lost 0 bases and 5 bases, there was a span of 15 bases. The DNA of the CDR3 is TGCAGTGCTAGAGATGGAGGGGGCGCGGAAGATACGCAGTATTTT. It yields the protein CSARDGGGAEDTQYF.

This clonotype was detected a few times. The chain joins TRBV20-1 to TRBJ2-7; 10 nucleotides match TRBD1. The CDR3 runs to 16 residues. V gave up 5 bases and J gave up 3 bases; unmatched junction bases: 13. The germline V gene has CDR1 DFQATT and CDR2 SNEGSKA (reference sequence). CDR3 in amino acids: CSARLDRGRGIYEQYF. The CDR3 region has the DNA TGCAGTGCTCGCCTTGACAGGGGGCGCGGGATCTACGAGCAGTACTTC.

The chain uses TRBV10-2 and TRBJ2-3; TRBD2 agrees at 11 bases. This CDR3 spans 15 amino acids. Germline trimming cut 5 bases from V and 4 bases from J; bases unmatched to any gene: 5. Looked up from germline, CDR1 is WSHSY and CDR2 is SAAADI. In nucleotides, the CDR3 is TGCGCCAGCAGTTATAGCGGGGGGGCCCCAGATACGCAGTATTTT. Translating it yields CASSYSGGAPDTQYF.

This clonotype occurred many times. This chain connects TRBV7-2 to TRBJ2-1, with no clear D. The CDR3 has 14 residues. Per germline, CDR1 SGHTA and CDR2 FQGNSA. Deletions cut 4 bases from V and 6 bases from J, with 13 bases between. The CDR3 nucleotides read TGTGCCAGCAGCTCCCGGATTGTGGCCAATGAGCAGTTCTTC. Its translation: CASSSRIVANEQFF.

The rearrangement links TRBV28 to TRBJ2-7; D not certain. Trimming took 5 bases from V and 6 from J, leaving 14 bases between them. Germline loops: CDR1 MDHEN, CDR2 SYDVKM. The CDR3 sequence is 13 residues long. In nucleotides, the CDR3 is TGTGCCAGCAGTCTCTCTGCGAGAGCCGAGCAGTACGTC. Amino acids: CASSLSARAEQYV.

The rearrangement links TRBV20-1 to TRBJ2-7; maybe TRBD2 (5 bases). Per the germline V gene, CDR1 is DFQATT and CDR2 is SNEGSKA (reference sequence). The CDR3 is made up of 14 amino acids. Deletions cut 5 bases from V and 0 bases from J, with 14 bases between. CDR3 sequence (DNA): TGCAGTGCTGAGGCGAGGGCAAGCTCCTACGAGCAGTACTTC. As protein: CSAEARASSYEQYF.

This clonotype was counted ten times or more. This chain joins TRBV28 and TRBJ2-1; D is possibly TRBD1 (6 bases). Trimming removed 5 bases at V and 0 bases at J, with 11 bases between. Germline V gene lookup returns CDR1 MDHEN and CDR2 SYDVKM. The CDR3 consists of 15 residues. Here the CDR3 reads CASSIQGSSYNEQFF. The CDR3 nucleotides read TGTGCCAGCAGTATACAGGGAAGCTCCTACAATGAGCAGTTCTTC.

A remark on this clonotype: This may arise from a read error, as a much more abundant clone is one base away. The chain is built from TRBV19 and TRBJ1-1; D ambiguous. CDR3 length: 11 amino acids. Germline V gene data show CDR1 as LNHDA and CDR2 as SQIVND (reference sequence). The CDR3 DNA follows: TGTGCCGGTAGTATGAACACTGAAGCTTTCTTT. Its translation is CAGSMNTEAFF.

The chain combines TRBV7-9 with TRBJ2-2; D unclear. V was shortened by 5 bases and J by 6 bases, with 10 bases between the two germline ends. The V gene's germline CDR1 is SEHNR and CDR2 FQNEAQ (reference sequence). This CDR3 region has 13 residues. The CDR3 here is CASSPTEPGELFF. CDR3 sequence (DNA): TGTGCCAGCAGCCCCACAGAGCCCGGGGAGCTGTTTTTT.

The chain carries TRBV7-8 and TRBJ2-6; 12 nucleotides agree with TRBD2. CDR1 and CDR2 from the germline V gene are SGHVS and FQNEAQ. The CDR3 has 18 amino acids. The ends lost 5 bases at V and 2 bases at J; junction bases unmatched: 7. This CDR3 is CASSRTSGALTGANVLTF. Here the CDR3 DNA reads TGTGCCAGCAGCCGGACTAGCGGGGCCTTGACTGGGGCCAACGTCCTGACTTTC.

The rearrangement joins TRBV9 to TRBJ2-1, with a possible D match to TRBD1 (5 bases). The CDR3 has 12 residues. The germline V gene encodes CDR1 SGDLS and CDR2 YYNGEE. Trimming pared 6 bases from V and 7 bases from J, leaving 11 bases between. The chain's CDR3 is CASTPGWNEQFF. The CDR3 nucleotides are TGTGCCAGCACGCCAGGGTGGAATGAGCAGTTCTTC.

Written as DNA, the CDR3 is TGTGCCTCCAGCCAAGATTTTTCAGGACCTGGAAACACCATATATTTT. Translation gives CASSQDFSGPGNTIYF. The chain carries TRBV3-1 and TRBJ1-3; D ambiguous. The germline V and J ends were trimmed by 11 bases and 2 bases, with 22 bases remaining between them. The germline CDR1 and CDR2 sequences are LGHDT and YNNKEL (reference sequence). This CDR3 spans 16 amino acids.

This clonotype was seen repeatedly, ten times or more. This chain links TRBV7-9 with TRBJ2-7; 11 bases fit TRBD1. The germline V gene has CDR1 SEHNR and CDR2 FQNEAQ (reference sequence). This CDR3 is built from 15 residues. Unmatched junction bases numbered 5, after V lost 4 bases and J lost 3 bases. Here the CDR3 reads CASSSLDRGLYEQYF. CDR3 in DNA: TGTGCCAGCAGCTCCCTGGACAGGGGGCTCTACGAGCAGTACTTC.

This clonotype showed up many times. This CDR3 reads CASSLVGGGSYNEQFF. The CDR3 DNA reads TGTGCCAGCAGCTTAGTTGGCGGGGGATCATACAATGAGCAGTTCTTC. The chain combines TRBV11-2 with TRBJ2-1, with TRBD2 matching over 7 bases. The ends lost 1 base at V and 4 bases at J; junction bases unmatched: 7. CDR1 and CDR2 from the germline V gene are SGHAT and FQNNGV. This CDR3 spans 16 amino acids.